Listed below are T cell receptor beta chains from one sample, sequenced in a study of T cells in Graves' hyperthyroidism and ophthalmopathy. TCRdb re-called the multiplex PCR reads with MiXCR, one entry per CDR3 protein. Of some 620,000 distinct CDR3 sequences listed, around 15% are singletons. The sample comprised blood. The receptors derive from a woman in her twenties or thirties with Graves' hyperthyroidism. Each CDR3 is given without its conserved first and last residue. Expanded clones are given a class, and other clones once, few, many or no size at all.

size	J	V	CDR3
many	TRBJ1-3	TRBV6-1	ASSAGTGISGNTIY
few	TRBJ2-7	TRBV20-1	SARDLGAGYEQY
NA	TRBJ1-2	TRBV6-5	ASSYEGAGGYT
many	TRBJ2-3	TRBV3-1	ASSPGHPSTDTQY
NA	TRBJ2-1	TRBV20-1	SARLASAIYNEQF
NA	TRBJ1-2	TRBV10-3	AISESKLATGGNYGYT
NA	TRBJ1-2	TRBV24-1	ATSDLRAGYT
NA	TRBJ2-7	TRBV20-1	SARWEYEQY
many	TRBJ2-3	TRBV6-6	ASSYSPLDLAGVIDTQY
many	TRBJ2-3	TRBV20-1	SARERTSGRDTQY
NA	TRBJ2-1	TRBV7-2	ASRPNNPTGEQF
NA	TRBJ2-1	TRBV6-1	ASSDPGTGSYNEQF
NA	TRBJ1-4	TRBV7-8	ASSSPGQGFGKLF
many	TRBJ1-2	TRBV6-2/TRBV6-3	ASSSPTYSQGSNYGYT
NA	TRBJ2-7	TRBV5-1	ASSLASGGSSYEQY
many	TRBJ2-5	TRBV20-1	SASRTRGGETQY
many	TRBJ2-7	TRBV15	ATSRRTGPYEQY
NA	TRBJ2-3	TRBV5-4	ASSPGTSGSGDTQY
NA	TRBJ2-4	TRBV15	ATSRPVLAKNIQY
NA	TRBJ2-2	TRBV27	ASSLNLLQTGETGELF
NA	TRBJ2-7	TRBV4-1	AGSPPGTYEQY
many	TRBJ2-7	TRBV28	ASRSRAFYEQY
many	TRBJ1-5	TRBV29-1	SVGEGNQPQH
NA	TRBJ1-4	TRBV9	ASSVATGLANEKLF
NA	TRBJ2-3	TRBV2	ASFGYPVGIDTQY
many	TRBJ2-2	TRBV27	ATSAVAGGNTGELF
many	TRBJ2-5	TRBV30	AWTTSGNQETQY
few	TRBJ1-3	TRBV28	ASSFRGRSGNTIY
few	TRBJ2-1	TRBV19	ATSTGTSQNEQF
many	TRBJ1-1	TRBV28	ASSRDRGRDVFTEAF
many	TRBJ2-5	TRBV3-1	ASSERAQTQY
few	TRBJ1-5	TRBV2	ASTRQQVQPQH
NA	TRBJ2-1	TRBV6-6	ASSYSAATEQF
many	TRBJ2-1	TRBV2	ASRLLAGGRNEQF
NA	TRBJ1-4	TRBV7-9	ASVLATNEKLF
many	TRBJ1-1	TRBV20-1	SARGSRAAF
few	TRBJ2-1	TRBV7-9	ASSLGLAGSRGPYNEQF
many	TRBJ2-7	TRBV28	ASSQGGGPYEQY
many	TRBJ2-1	TRBV11-3	ASSRGRALGDEQF
few	TRBJ1-4	TRBV2	ASSVIPRGREKLF
few	TRBJ2-5	TRBV7-9	ASSLGDRHTNKETQY
many	TRBJ2-4	TRBV6-5	ASSYSPGTVGNIQY
few	TRBJ2-7	TRBV3-1	ASSQMGQIMGRQY
NA	TRBJ1-5	TRBV18	ASSPPLVLGHHQPQH
many	TRBJ2-7	TRBV27	ASSGSRSRHEQY
few	TRBJ2-7	TRBV25-1	ASSGSSGRSPYEQY
many	TRBJ2-2	TRBV6-1	ASKLDSNTGELF
many	TRBJ2-3	TRBV6-1	ASSYLGLGSDTQY
few	TRBJ1-5	TRBV9	ASSPFGSNQPQH
many	TRBJ1-5	TRBV12-3/TRBV12-4	ASTGQGNQPQH
many	TRBJ2-1	TRBV28	ASSSGRYNEQF
NA	TRBJ2-3	TRBV30	AWTLTSGRVIDTQY
NA	TRBJ2-5	TRBV11-3	ASSSGLTNQETQY
NA	TRBJ2-5	TRBV20-1	SARASLAGVSETQY
few	TRBJ1-4	TRBV25-1	ASSETPRTVSDEKLF
many	TRBJ2-5	TRBV2	ASRYRGQETQY